The clone carrying this T cell receptor (beta chain) was found a few times. Its antigen is still unknown. Using its own MiXCR run on the 5' RACE reads, TCRdb lists one record per CDR3 protein. Of more than 1.5 million distinct CDR3 sequences in the sample, more than 30% were seen once. V was clipped by 7 bases and J by 2 bases; unmatched bases: 7. CDR3 length: 14 amino acids. Looked up from germline, CDR1 is MDHEN and CDR2 is SYDVKM. The data derive from a study of identical twins. Study-wide results and limits: Weaker excess sharing between twins was seen in beta out-of-frame sequences. Compared with unrelated sharing, twin-shared out-of-frame alpha sequences had more low-probability sequences. Zero-insertion results could be subject to partial confounding by invariant MAIT and iNKT cells.

The origin of this receptor is a newborn girl in good health. Sequences were obtained from cord blood. This sequence joins TRBV28 and TRBJ2-7; 8 bases agree with TRBD2. CDR3 amino acids: CASKAQRGPYEQYF. CDR3 coding DNA: TGTGCCAGCAAGGCCCAGCGGGGGCCCTACGAGCAGTACTTC. Based on the CDR3 plus reference TRBV28 and TRBJ2-7, the full variable domain is DVKVTQSSRYLVKRTGEKVFLECVQDMDHENMFWYRQDPGLGLRLIYFSYDVKMKEKGDIPEGYSVSREKKERFSLILESASTNQTSMYLCASKAQRGPYEQYFGPGTRLTVT.